Only a few counts were recorded for the clone carrying this TCR beta chain. This entry is derived from a study of CD8 T cells in ankylosing spondylitis. Via MiXCR, TCRdb re-called the 5' RACE reads, giving one row per CDR3 protein. This table holds 150,000 or so distinct CDR3 sequences, roughly 31% found once. The sequenced sample was synovial fluid, either unsorted or a sorted T cell fraction (not recorded which). The source is a male donor with ankylosing spondylitis.

CDR3: CASSLTTSNSPLHF. The CDR3 bases are TGCGCCAGCAGCTTGACTACCTCGAATTCACCCCTCCACTTT. The chain is built from TRBV5-1 and TRBJ1-6; D is unresolved. Deletions cut 1 base from V and 7 bases from J, with 9 bases between. Germline-derived CDR1 and CDR2 are SGHRS and YFSETQ. The CDR3 is 14 residues long.